These T cell receptor beta chains were read from a single sample in a study of OX40 agonist ivuxolimab in advanced cancers. TCRdb's table, derived via immunoSEQ multiplex PCR, lists solely in-frame clones and lacks some. The profile shows around 50,000 clones, 88% of them singletons. Sequencing used CD4+ or CD8+ T cells sorted from blood, obtained in a trial of the OX40 agonist ivuxolimab. The receptors derive from an adult with an advanced solid tumor such as melanoma, head and neck, liver or kidney cancer. Both conserved end residues are part of each CDR3. A D gene is named only where the DNA matches it firmly. Size is stated for part of the rows, as once, few or many counts, or as a class when the clone is expanded.

TRBV25-1	NA	TRBD1	TRBJ2-5	CASSAYMDRALQETQYF	TGTGCCAGCAGTGCCTATATGGACAGGGCCCTCCAAGAGACCCAGTACTTC
TRBV19	medium-sized	NA	TRBJ2-6	CASSITDSGANVLTF	TGTGCCAGTAGTATAACGGATTCTGGGGCCAACGTCCTGACTTTC
TRBV28	NA	NA	TRBJ2-4	CASTTIRHKKNIQYF	TGTGCCAGCACTACAATACGACACAAGAAAAACATTCAGTACTTC
TRBV25-1	NA	NA	TRBJ2-1	CASRGFGTFRINEQFF	TGTGCCAGCAGAGGTTTCGGGACTTTCCGAATCAATGAGCAGTTCTTC
TRBV9	NA	TRBD2	TRBJ2-1	CASSVLAGVADEQFF	TGTGCCAGCAGCGTACTAGCGGGAGTTGCTGATGAGCAGTTCTTC
TRBV7-9	NA	TRBD1	TRBJ1-1	CASSPLDRGDTEAFF	TGTGCCAGCAGCCCCTTAGACAGGGGAGACACTGAAGCTTTCTTT
TRBV5-1	NA	TRBD1	TRBJ2-3	CASSLPGQGSDTQYF	TGCGCCAGCAGCTTGCCGGGACAGGGCTCAGATACGCAGTATTTT
TRBV7-9	NA	NA	TRBJ2-5	CASSLGTDQETQYF	TGTGCCAGCAGCTTAGGGACGGACCAAGAGACCCAGTACTTC
TRBV9	NA	TRBD2	TRBJ2-3	CASSVEEGLAGGGTDTQYF	TGTGCCAGCAGCGTAGAGGAAGGACTAGCGGGAGGTGGCACAGATACGCAGTATTTT
TRBV7-3	NA	TRBD2	TRBJ2-1	CASSPTSGLAGGNEQFF	TGTGCCAGCAGCCCGACCTCTGGACTAGCGGGAGGCAATGAGCAGTTCTTC
TRBV27	NA	TRBD2	TRBJ2-1	CASRVRTSSYNEQFF	TGTGCCAGCAGAGTAAGGACTAGTTCCTACAATGAGCAGTTCTTC
TRBV6-1	NA	NA	TRBJ2-3	CASSEGMGRSTDTQYF	TGTGCCAGCAGTGAAGGGATGGGGAGGAGTACAGATACGCAGTATTTT
TRBV6-5	NA	TRBD2	TRBJ2-2	CASSRAGLNTGELFF	TGTGCCAGCAGTCGAGCGGGACTAAACACCGGGGAGCTGTTTTTT
TRBV18	NA	NA	TRBJ1-5	CASSPGSNQPQHF	TGTGCCAGCTCACCAGGGAGCAATCAGCCCCAGCATTTT
TRBV30	NA	NA	TRBJ2-1	CAWSVSGARLNEQFF	TGTGCCTGGAGTGTGTCGGGAGCACGATTGAATGAGCAGTTCTTC